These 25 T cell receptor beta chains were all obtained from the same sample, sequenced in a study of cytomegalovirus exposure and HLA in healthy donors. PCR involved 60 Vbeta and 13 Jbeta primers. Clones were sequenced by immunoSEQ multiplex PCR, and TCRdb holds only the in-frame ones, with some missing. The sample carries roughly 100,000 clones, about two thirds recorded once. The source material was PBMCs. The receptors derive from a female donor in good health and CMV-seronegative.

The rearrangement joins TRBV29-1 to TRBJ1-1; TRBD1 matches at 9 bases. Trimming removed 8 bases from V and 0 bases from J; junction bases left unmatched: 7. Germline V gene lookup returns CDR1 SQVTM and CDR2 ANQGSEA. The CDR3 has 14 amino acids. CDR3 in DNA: TGCAGCACCCGACAGGGGGGTTTGAACACTGAAGCTTTCTTT. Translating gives CSTRQGGLNTEAFF.

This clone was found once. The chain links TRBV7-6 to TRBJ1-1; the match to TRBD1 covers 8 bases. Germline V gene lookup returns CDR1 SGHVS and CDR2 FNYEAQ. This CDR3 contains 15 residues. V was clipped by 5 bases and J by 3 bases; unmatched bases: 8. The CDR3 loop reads CASSDRQGYDTEAFF. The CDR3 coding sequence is TGTGCCAGCAGCGATAGACAGGGGTATGACACTGAAGCTTTCTTT.

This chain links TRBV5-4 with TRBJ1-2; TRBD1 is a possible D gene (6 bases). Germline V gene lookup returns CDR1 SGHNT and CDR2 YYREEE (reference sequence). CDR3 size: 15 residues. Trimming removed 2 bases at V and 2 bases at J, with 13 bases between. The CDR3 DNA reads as TGTGCCAGCAGCTTAGTCAGGGGTGGCAACTATGGCTACACCTTC. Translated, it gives CASSLVRGGNYGYTF.

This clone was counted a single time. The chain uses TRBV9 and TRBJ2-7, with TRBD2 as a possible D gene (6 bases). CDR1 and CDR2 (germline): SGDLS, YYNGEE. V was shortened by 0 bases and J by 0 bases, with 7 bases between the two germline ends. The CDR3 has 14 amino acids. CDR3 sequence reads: CASSVEEGSYEQYF. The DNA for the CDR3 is TGTGCCAGCAGCGTAGAGGAGGGCTCCTACGAGCAGTACTTC.

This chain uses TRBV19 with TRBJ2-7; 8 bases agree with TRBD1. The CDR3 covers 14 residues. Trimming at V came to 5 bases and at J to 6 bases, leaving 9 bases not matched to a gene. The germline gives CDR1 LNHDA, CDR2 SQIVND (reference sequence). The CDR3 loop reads CASSSPQGAGEQYF. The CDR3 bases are TGTGCCAGTAGTTCTCCTCAGGGGGCGGGCGAGCAGTACTTC.

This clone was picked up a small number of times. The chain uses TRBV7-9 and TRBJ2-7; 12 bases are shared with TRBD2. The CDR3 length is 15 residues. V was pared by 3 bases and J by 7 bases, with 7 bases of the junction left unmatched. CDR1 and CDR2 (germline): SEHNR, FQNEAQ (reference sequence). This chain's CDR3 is CASSFMTSGSSEQYF. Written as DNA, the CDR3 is TGTGCCAGCAGCTTCATGACTAGCGGGAGCTCGGAGCAGTACTTC. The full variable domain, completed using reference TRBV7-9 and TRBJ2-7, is DTGVSQNPRHKITKRGQNVTFRCDPISEHNRLYWYRQTLGQGPEFLTYFQNEAQLEKSRLLSDRFSAERPKGSFSTLEIQRTEQGDSAMYLCASSFMTSGSSEQYFGPGTRLTVT.

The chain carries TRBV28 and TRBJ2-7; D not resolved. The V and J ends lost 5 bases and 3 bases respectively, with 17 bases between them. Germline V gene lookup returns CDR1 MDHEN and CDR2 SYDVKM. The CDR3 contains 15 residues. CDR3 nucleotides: TGTGCCAGCAGTCCACTCCACACAGTTTTCTACGAGCAGTACTTC. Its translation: CASSPLHTVFYEQYF.

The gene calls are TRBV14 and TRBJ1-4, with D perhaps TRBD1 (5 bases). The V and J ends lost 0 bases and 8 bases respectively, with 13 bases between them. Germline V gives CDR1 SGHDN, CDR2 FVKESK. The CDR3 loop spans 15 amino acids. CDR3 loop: CASSQEARVPEKLFF. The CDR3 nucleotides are TGTGCCAGCAGCCAAGAGGCCAGGGTTCCCGAAAAACTGTTTTTT. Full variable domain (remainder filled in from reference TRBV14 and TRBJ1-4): EAGVTQFPSHSVIEKGQTVTLRCDPISGHDNLYWYRRVMGKEIKFLLHFVKESKQDESGMPNNRFLAERTGGTYSTLKVQPAELEDSGVYFCASSQEARVPEKLFFGSGTQLSVL.

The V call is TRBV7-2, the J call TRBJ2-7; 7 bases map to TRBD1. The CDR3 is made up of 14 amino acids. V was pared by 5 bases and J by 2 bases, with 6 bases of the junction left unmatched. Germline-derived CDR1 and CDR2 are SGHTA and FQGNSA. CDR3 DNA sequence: TGTGCCAGCAGCCCCTGGACAGGCCCCTACGAGCAGTACTTC. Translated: CASSPWTGPYEQYF.

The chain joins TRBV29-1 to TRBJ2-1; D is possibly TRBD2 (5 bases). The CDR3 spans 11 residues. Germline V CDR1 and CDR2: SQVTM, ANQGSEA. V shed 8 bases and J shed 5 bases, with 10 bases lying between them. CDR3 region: CSFLGDNEQFF. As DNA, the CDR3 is TGCAGCTTCCTCGGGGACAATGAGCAGTTCTTC.

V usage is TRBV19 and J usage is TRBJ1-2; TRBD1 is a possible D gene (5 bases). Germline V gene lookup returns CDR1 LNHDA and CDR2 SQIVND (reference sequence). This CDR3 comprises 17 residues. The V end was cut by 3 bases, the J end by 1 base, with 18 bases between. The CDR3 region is CASSMSGGGRNNYGYTF. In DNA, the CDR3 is TGTGCCAGTAGTATGAGTGGGGGAGGCAGGAATAACTATGGCTACACCTTC.

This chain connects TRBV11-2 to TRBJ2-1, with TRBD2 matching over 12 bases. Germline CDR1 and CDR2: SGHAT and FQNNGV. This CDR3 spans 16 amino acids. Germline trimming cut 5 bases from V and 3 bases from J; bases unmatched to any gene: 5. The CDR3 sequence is CASSIGLAGSYNEQFF. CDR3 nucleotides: TGTGCCAGCAGCATCGGACTAGCGGGAAGCTACAATGAGCAGTTCTTC. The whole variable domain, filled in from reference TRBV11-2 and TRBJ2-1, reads EAGVAQSPRYKIIEKRQSVAFWCNPISGHATLYWYQQILGQGPKLLIQFQNNGVVDDSQLPKDRFSAERLKGVDSTLKIQPAKLEDSAVYLCASSIGLAGSYNEQFFGPGTRLTVL.

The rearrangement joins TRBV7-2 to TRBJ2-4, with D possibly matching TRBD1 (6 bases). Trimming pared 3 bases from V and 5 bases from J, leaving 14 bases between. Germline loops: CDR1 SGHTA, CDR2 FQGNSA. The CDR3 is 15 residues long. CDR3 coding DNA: TGTGCCAGCAGCTTTTCAGGGGCCGGGGAAAACATTCAGTACTTC. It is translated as CASSFSGAGENIQYF.

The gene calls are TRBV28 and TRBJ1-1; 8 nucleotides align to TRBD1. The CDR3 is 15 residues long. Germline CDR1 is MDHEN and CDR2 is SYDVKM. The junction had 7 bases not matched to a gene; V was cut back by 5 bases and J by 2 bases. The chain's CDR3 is CASSPRTGKNTEAFF. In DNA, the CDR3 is TGTGCCAGCAGTCCACGGACAGGGAAAAACACTGAAGCTTTCTTT.

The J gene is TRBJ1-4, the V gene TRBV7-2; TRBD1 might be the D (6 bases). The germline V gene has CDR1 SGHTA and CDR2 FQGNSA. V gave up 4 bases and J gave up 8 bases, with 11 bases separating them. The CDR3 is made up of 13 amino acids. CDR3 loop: CASSSGVEEKLFF. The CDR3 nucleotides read TGTGCCAGCAGCTCAGGGGTGGAAGAAAAACTGTTTTTT.

CDR3 sequence (DNA): TGCGCCAGCAGCCAACTTGGACAAAGGACCGGGGAGCTGTTTTTT. Translation: CASSQLGQRTGELFF. The gene calls are TRBV4-1 and TRBJ2-2; D perhaps matches TRBD1 (5 bases). The CDR3 has 15 amino acids. V shed 2 bases and J shed 5 bases, with 12 bases lying between them. Germline V gene lookup returns CDR1 MGHRA and CDR2 YSYEKL.

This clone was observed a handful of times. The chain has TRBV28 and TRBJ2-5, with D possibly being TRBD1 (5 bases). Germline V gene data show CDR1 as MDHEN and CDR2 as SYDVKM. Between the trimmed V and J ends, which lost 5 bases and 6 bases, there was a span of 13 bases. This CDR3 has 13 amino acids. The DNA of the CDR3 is TGTGCCAGCAGTGTACAGGTTCCACAGACCCAGTACTTC. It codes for CASSVQVPQTQYF.

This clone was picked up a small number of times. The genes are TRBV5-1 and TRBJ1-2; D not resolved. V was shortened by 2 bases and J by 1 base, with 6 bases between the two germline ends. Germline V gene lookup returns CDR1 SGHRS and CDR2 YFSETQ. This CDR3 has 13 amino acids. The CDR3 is CASSFGSNYGYTF. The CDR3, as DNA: TGCGCCAGCAGCTTTGGCAGTAACTATGGCTACACCTTC.

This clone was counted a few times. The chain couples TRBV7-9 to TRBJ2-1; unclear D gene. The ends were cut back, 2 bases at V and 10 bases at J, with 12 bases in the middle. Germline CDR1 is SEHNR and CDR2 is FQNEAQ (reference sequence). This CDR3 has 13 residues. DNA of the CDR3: TGTGCCAGCAGCTTATCTCCTATGCGGGAGCAGTTCTTC. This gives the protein CASSLSPMREQFF.

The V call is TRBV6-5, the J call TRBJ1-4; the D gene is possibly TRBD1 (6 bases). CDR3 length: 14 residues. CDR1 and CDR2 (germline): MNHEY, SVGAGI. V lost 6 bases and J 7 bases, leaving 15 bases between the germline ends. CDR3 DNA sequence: TGTGCCAGCAGGAGCTCAGGGGTTGGTGAAAAACTGTTTTTT. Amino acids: CASRSSGVGEKLFF.

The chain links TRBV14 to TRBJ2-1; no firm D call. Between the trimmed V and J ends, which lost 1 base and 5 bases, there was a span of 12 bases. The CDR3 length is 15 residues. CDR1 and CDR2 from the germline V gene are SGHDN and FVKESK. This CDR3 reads CASSQGLVIDNEQFF. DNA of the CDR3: TGTGCCAGCAGCCAAGGCCTAGTAATTGACAATGAGCAGTTCTTC.

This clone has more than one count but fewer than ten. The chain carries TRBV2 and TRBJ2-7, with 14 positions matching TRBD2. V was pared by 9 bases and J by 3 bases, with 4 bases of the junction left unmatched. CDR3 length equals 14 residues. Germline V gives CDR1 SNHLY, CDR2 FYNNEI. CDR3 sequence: CARQGTSGGYEQYF. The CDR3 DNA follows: TGTGCCAGGCAGGGGACTAGCGGGGGCTACGAGCAGTACTTC.

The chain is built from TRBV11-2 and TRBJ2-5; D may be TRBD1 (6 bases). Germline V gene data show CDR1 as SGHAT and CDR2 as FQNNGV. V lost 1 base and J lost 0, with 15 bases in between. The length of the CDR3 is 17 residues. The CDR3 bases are TGTGCCAGCAGCTTAGCGTCCGGCAGGGGCAACCAAGAGACCCAGTACTTC. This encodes CASSLASGRGNQETQYF.

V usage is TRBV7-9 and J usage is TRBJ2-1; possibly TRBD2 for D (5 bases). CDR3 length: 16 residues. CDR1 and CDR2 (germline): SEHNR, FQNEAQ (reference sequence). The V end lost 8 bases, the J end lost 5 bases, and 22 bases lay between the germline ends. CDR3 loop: CASSEPGIVGNNEQFF. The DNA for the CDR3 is TGTGCCAGCTCCGAGCCGGGGATAGTTGGAAACAATGAGCAGTTCTTC.

For the CDR3, the DNA is TGTGCCAGCAGTTTTACGGGTCGGCAACGAGGGACGCAGTATTTT. Translated, it gives CASSFTGRQRGTQYF. V and J are TRBV7-2 and TRBJ2-3, with a possible D match to TRBD2 (5 bases). Trimming shortened V by 6 bases and J by 9 bases, and 22 bases separated the two germline ends. Germline V gene lookup returns CDR1 SGHTA and CDR2 FQGNSA. The CDR3 consists of 15 residues.